Below, one T cell receptor (beta chain) is given with its context. Its antigen is not identified. This sample is drawn from a study of T cell responses to AZD1222 COVID-19 vaccine. Findings and limits, study-wide: Vaccine-related CD4 TCRs covered spike, predominating at 160-218 and 743-854. Donors in the cohort were predominantly white British and more often female, and clonal diversity was possibly underestimated. Nearly half of spike-specific TCRs reportedly target unmutated variant regions.

Per the germline V gene, CDR1 is MNHNS and CDR2 is SASEGT. V lost 3 bases and J lost 0, with 12 bases in between. The CDR3 length is 16 residues. Sequencing was performed with immunoSEQ multiplex PCR; in TCRdb, only in-frame clones are kept and a portion is missing. The sample records 90,000 to 150,000 clones, about 90% being singletons. The sequence came from an adult in good health. The chain recombines TRBV6-1 with TRBJ1-3, with D hard to call. The sequencing here drew on peripheral blood, taken on day 0 of AZD1222 vaccination. The CDR3 nucleotides are TGTGCCAGCAGTGATTTTAGGGCAGACTCTGGAAACACCATATATTTT. Encoded protein: CASSDFRADSGNTIYF.